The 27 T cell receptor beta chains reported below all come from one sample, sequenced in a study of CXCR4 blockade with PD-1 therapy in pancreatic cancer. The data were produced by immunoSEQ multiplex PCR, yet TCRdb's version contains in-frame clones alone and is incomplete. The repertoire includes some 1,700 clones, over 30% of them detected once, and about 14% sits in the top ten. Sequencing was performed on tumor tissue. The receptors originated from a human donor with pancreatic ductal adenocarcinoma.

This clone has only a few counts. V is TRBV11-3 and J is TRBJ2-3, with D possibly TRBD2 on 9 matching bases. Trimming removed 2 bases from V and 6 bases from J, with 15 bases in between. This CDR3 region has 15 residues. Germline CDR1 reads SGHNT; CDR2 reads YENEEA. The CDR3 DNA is TGTGCCAGCAGCTTACAGGGGGCGGGAGGGGATACGCAGTATTTT. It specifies CASSLQGAGGDTQYF.

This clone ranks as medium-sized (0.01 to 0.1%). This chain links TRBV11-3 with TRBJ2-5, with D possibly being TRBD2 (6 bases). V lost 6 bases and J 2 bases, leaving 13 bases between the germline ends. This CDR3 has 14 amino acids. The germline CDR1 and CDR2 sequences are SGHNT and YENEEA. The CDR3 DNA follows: TGTGCCAGCAGTACAACCGCGGGGCAAGAGACCCAGTACTTC. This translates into CASSTTAGQETQYF.

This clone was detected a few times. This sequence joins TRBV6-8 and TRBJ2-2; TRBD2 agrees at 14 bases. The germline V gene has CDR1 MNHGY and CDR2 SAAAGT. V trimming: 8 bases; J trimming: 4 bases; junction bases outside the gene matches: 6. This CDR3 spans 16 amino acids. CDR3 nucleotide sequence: TGTGCCAGCCGACTAGCGGGGGGGCATGGCACCGGGGAGCTGTTTTTT. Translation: CASRLAGGHGTGELFF.

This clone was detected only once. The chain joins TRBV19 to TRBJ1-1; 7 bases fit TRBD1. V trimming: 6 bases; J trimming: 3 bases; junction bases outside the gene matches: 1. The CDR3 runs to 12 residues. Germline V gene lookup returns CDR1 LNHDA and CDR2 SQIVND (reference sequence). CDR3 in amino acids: CASSTGDTEAFF. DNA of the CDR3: TGTGCCAGTAGCACAGGGGACACTGAAGCTTTCTTT.

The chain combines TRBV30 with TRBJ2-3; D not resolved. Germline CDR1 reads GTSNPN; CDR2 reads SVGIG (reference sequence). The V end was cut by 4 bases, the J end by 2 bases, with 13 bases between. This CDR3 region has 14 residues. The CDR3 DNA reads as TGTGCCTGGACGGCTGGGGTGGCCACAGATACGCAGTATTTT. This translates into CAWTAGVATDTQYF.

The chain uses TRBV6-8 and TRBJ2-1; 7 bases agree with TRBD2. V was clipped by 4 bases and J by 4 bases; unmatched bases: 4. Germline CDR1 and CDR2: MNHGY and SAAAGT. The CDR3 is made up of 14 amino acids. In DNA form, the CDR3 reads TGTGCCAGCAGTTCCCAGGGAGGGTACAATGAGCAGTTCTTC. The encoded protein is CASSSQGGYNEQFF.

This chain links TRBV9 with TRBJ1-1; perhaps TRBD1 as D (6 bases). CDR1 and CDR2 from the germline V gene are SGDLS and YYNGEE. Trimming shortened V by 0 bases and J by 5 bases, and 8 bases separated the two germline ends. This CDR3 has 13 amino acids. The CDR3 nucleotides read TGTGCCAGCAGCGTAGAGGGGGAGACTGAAGCTTTCTTT. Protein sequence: CASSVEGETEAFF.

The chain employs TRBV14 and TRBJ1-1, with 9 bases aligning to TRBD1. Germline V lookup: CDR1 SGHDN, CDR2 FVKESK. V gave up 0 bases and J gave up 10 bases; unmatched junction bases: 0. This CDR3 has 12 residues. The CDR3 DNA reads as TGTGCCAGCAGCCAAGAGGGACAGGGAGCTTTCTTT. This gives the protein CASSQEGQGAFF.

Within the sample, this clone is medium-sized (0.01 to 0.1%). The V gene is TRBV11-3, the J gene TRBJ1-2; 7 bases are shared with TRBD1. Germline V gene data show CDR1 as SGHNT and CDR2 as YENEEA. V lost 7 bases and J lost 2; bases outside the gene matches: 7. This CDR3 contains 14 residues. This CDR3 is CASTFGQANYGYTF. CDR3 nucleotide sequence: TGTGCCAGCACCTTCGGACAGGCCAACTATGGCTACACCTTC.

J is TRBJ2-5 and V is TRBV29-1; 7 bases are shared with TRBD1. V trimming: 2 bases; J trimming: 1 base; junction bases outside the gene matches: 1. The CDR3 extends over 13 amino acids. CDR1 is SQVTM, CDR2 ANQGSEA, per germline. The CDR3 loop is CSVERDSQETQYF. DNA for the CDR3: TGCAGCGTTGAAAGGGACAGCCAAGAGACCCAGTACTTC.

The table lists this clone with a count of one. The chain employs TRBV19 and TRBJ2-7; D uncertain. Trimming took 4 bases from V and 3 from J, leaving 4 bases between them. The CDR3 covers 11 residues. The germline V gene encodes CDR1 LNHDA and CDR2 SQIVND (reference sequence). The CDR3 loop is CASSSDYEQYF. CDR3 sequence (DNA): TGTGCCAGTAGTAGCGACTACGAGCAGTACTTC.

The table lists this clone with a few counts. The DNA for the CDR3 is TGTGCCAGCAGCCCTATGGGGTTGAACACTGAAGCTTTCTTT. This encodes CASSPMGLNTEAFF. The genes are TRBV6-8 and TRBJ1-1; D is uncertain. The CDR3 loop spans 14 amino acids. The V end lost 6 bases, the J end lost 0 bases, and 11 bases lay between the germline ends. Germline CDR1 is MNHGY and CDR2 is SAAAGT.

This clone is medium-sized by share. The chain's CDR3 is CASRGQGTDTQYF. CDR3 DNA: TGTGCCAGCAGGGGACAGGGAACAGATACGCAGTATTTT. The rearrangement joins TRBV6-8 to TRBJ2-3, with 9 bases fitting TRBD1. The CDR3 is 13 amino acids. V lost 6 bases and J lost 3; bases outside the gene matches: 1. CDR1 MNHGY and CDR2 SAAAGT come from the germline V gene.

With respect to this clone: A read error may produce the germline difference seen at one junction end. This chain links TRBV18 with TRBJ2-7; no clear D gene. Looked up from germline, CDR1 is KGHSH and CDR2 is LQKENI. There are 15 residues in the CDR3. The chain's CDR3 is CASSASGYSPVGQYF. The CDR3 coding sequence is TGTGCCAGCTCAGCTTCCGGATATTCTCCAGTTGGGCAGTATTTC.

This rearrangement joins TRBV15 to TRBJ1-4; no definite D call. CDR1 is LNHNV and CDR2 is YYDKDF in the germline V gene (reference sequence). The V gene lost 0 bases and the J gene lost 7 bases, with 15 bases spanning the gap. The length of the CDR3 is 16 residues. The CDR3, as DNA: TGTGCCACCAGCAGAGATATAACCCGAGGAGGTGAAAAACTGTTTTTT. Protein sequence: CATSRDITRGGEKLFF.

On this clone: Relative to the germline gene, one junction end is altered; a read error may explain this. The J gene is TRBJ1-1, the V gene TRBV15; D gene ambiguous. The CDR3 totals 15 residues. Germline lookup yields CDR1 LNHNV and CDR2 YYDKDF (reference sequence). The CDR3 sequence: CAISREGTLNTEAFF. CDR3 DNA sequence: TGTGCCATCAGCAGAGAGGGCACCTTGAACACTGAAGCTTTCTTT.

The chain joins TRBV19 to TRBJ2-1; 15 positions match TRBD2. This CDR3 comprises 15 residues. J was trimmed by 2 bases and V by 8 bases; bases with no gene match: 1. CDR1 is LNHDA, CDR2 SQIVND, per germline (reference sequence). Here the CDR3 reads CASRTSGGAYNEQFF. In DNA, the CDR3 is TGTGCCAGTCGGACTAGCGGGGGGGCCTACAATGAGCAGTTCTTC. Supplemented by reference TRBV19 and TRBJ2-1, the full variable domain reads DGGITQSPKYLFRKEGQNVTLSCEQNLNHDAMYWYRQDPGQGLRLIYYSQIVNDFQKGDIAEGYSVSREKKESFPLTVTSAQKNPTAFYLCASRTSGGAYNEQFFGPGTRLTVL.

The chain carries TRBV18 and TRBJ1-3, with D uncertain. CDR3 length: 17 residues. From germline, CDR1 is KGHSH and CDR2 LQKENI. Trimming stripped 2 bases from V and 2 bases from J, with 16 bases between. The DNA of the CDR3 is TGTGCCAGCTCACCAATGGAAGCGGGAAGCACTGGAAACACCATATATTTT. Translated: CASSPMEAGSTGNTIYF.

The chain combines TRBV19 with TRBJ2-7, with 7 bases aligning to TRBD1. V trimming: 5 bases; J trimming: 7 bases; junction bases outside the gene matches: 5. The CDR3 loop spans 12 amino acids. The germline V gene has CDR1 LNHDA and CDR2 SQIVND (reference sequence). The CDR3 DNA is TGTGCCAGTAGTGTAGGGGGCGCGGAGCAGTACTTC. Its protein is CASSVGGAEQYF.

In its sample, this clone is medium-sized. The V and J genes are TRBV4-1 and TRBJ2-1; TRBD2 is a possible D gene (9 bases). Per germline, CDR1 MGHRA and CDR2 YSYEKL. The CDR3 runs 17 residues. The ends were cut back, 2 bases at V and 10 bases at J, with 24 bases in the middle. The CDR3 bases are TGCGCCAGCAGCCAAACCCCAGGGGGCGGGAGGGCCGGCGAGCAGTTCTTC. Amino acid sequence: CASSQTPGGGRAGEQFF.

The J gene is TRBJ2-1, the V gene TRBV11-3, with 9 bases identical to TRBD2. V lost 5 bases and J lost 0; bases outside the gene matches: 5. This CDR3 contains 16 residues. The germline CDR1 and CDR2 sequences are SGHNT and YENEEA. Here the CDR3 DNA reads TGTGCCAGCAGCGGCAATAGCGGGAGCTCCTACAATGAGCAGTTCTTC. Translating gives CASSGNSGSSYNEQFF.

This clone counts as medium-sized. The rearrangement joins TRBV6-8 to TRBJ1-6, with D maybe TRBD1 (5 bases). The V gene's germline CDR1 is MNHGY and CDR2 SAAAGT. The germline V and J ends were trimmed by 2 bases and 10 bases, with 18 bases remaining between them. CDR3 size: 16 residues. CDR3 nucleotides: TGTGCCAGCAGTTACCCCCGAACAGGCGGTCGATCACCCCTCCACTTT. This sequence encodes CASSYPRTGGRSPLHF.

This CDR3 reads CASSFRLAGLTDGELFF. The CDR3 DNA follows: TGCGCCAGCAGCTTTCGACTAGCGGGGCTTACAGACGGGGAGCTGTTTTTT. The gene calls are TRBV4-1 and TRBJ2-2; 11 positions match TRBD2. The V gene end was trimmed by 5 bases and the J gene end by 7 bases; junction bases not matched to a gene: 12. CDR3 length equals 17 residues. The V gene's germline CDR1 is MGHRA and CDR2 YSYEKL.

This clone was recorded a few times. The CDR3 coding sequence is TGTGCCAGCAGCCCCGGGGGACACCGGAACACTGAAGCTTTCTTT. It specifies CASSPGGHRNTEAFF. The chain links TRBV6-8 to TRBJ1-1; D possibly corresponds to TRBD1 (6 bases). Looked up from germline, CDR1 is MNHGY and CDR2 is SAAAGT. V lost 6 bases to trimming and J lost 1 base, with 15 bases between them. CDR3 length equals 15 residues.

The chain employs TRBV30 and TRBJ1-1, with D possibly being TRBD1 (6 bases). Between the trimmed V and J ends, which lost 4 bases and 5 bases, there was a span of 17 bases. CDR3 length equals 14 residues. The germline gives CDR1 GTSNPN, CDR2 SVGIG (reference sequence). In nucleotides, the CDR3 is TGTGCCTGGATGGAAGGACAGTGGAATACTGAAGCTTTCTTT. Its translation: CAWMEGQWNTEAFF.

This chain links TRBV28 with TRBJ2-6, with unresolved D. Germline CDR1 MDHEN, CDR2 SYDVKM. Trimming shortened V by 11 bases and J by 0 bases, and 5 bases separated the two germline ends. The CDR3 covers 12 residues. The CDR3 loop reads CACFSGANVLTF. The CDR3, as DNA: TGTGCCTGCTTCTCTGGGGCCAACGTCCTGACTTTC.

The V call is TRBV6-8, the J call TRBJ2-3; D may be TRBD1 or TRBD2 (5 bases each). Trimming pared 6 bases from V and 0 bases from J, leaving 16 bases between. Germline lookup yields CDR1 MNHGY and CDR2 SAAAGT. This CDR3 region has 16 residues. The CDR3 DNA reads TGTGCCAGCAGGTCTGGACTTGGGGCTAGCACAGATACGCAGTATTTT. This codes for CASRSGLGASTDTQYF.